Following are 18 T cell receptor beta chains from one sample sequenced in a study of neoadjuvant anti-PD-1 for oral cavity cancer. TCRdb keeps only in-frame clones here, not all; method: immunoSEQ multiplex PCR. The profile shows 70,000 to 95,000 clones, roughly four fifths of them singletons. Sample: PBMCs, taken before nivolumab (anti-PD-1) treatment. These receptors originate from a person aged 35-80 years with oral cavity squamous cell carcinoma.

This clone appeared a few times. The chain carries TRBV18 and TRBJ1-1; no definite D call. The germline V gene encodes CDR1 KGHSH and CDR2 LQKENI. CDR3 length equals 13 residues. V shed 0 bases and J shed 6 bases, with 8 bases lying between them. Here the CDR3 reads CASSPPVESEAFF. CDR3 bases: TGTGCCAGCTCACCACCGGTCGAGTCTGAAGCTTTCTTT.

The rearrangement links TRBV28 to TRBJ2-1; 8 bases map to TRBD2. Germline trimming cut 5 bases from V and 9 bases from J; bases unmatched to any gene: 15. CDR1 and CDR2 from the germline V gene are MDHEN and SYDVKM. The CDR3 is made up of 16 amino acids. The CDR3 nucleotides are TGTGCCAGCAGTCTAAACCCGGGACTAGTTCTCGGTGAGCAGTTCTTC. Amino acids: CASSLNPGLVLGEQFF. Full variable domain (remainder filled in from reference TRBV28 and TRBJ2-1): DVKVTQSSRYLVKRTGEKVFLECVQDMDHENMFWYRQDPGLGLRLIYFSYDVKMKEKGDIPEGYSVSREKKERFSLILESASTNQTSMYLCASSLNPGLVLGEQFFGPGTRLTVL.

This clone has a handful of counts. The J gene is TRBJ2-5, the V gene TRBV29-1; 12 bases agree with TRBD2. Germline CDR1 and CDR2: SQVTM and ANQGSEA. CDR3 length: 14 residues. V was clipped by 5 bases and J by 5 bases; unmatched bases: 6. The CDR3 region has the DNA TGCAGCGTTTCTAGCGGGAGGGTAGCGGAGACCCAGTACTTC. Translation gives CSVSSGRVAETQYF. The entire variable domain, with the rest obtained from reference TRBV29-1 and TRBJ2-5, is as follows: SAVISQKPSRDICQRGTSLTIQCQVDSQVTMMFWYRQQPGQSLTLIATANQGSEATYESGFVIDKFPISRPNLTFSTLTVSNMSPEDSSIYLCSVSSGRVAETQYFGPGTRLLVL.

The genes are TRBV25-1 and TRBJ2-1, with D perhaps matching TRBD2 (6 bases). Trimming took 6 bases from V and 4 from J, leaving 16 bases between them. There are 15 residues in the CDR3. CDR1 and CDR2 (germline): MGHDK, SYGVNS. The CDR3 nucleotides are TGTGCCAGCAGCCCGACTAGGGTCAATTACAATGAGCAGTTCTTC. It translates to CASSPTRVNYNEQFF. Using reference TRBV25-1 and TRBJ2-1 for the parts outside the CDR3, the full variable domain is EADIYQTPRYLVIGTGKKITLECSQTMGHDKMYWYQQDPGMELHLIHYSYGVNSTEKGDLSSESTVSRIRTEHFPLTLESARPSHTSQYLCASSPTRVNYNEQFFGPGTRLTVL.

The V call is TRBV19, the J call TRBJ1-2; D is uncertain. This CDR3 spans 11 amino acids. Germline V CDR1 and CDR2: LNHDA, SQIVND (reference sequence). V was pared by 9 bases and J by 4 bases, with 9 bases between. DNA of the CDR3: TGTGCCAGCGTTAATTCCTATGGCTACACCTTC. Translation gives CASVNSYGYTF. The whole variable domain, remainder taken from reference TRBV19 and TRBJ1-2, is DGGITQSPKYLFRKEGQNVTLSCEQNLNHDAMYWYRQDPGQGLRLIYYSQIVNDFQKGDIAEGYSVSREKKESFPLTVTSAQKNPTAFYLCASVNSYGYTFGSGTRLTVV.

Only a few counts were recorded for this clone. The J gene is TRBJ2-2, the V gene TRBV4-2, with TRBD2 identical over 13 bases. V lost 4 bases, J lost 5 bases, and 7 bases stayed unmatched. This CDR3 spans 17 amino acids. Germline assignment: CDR1 LGHNA and CDR2 YNFKEQ. CDR3 DNA: TGTGCCAGCAGCCCCCGGACTAGCGGGAGCCTTACCGGGGAGCTGTTTTTT. Protein: CASSPRTSGSLTGELFF.

This sequence joins TRBV21-1 and TRBJ2-7; the table names TRBD2, a call not compared with the DNA. TRBV21-1 is classified as a pseudogene. The CDR3 runs 18 residues. CDR3 residues: CASSKGSGLGLAGYEQYF. The CDR3 DNA reads as TGTGCCAGCAGCAAAGGTTCCGGTCTAGGACTAGCGGGCTACGAGCAGTACTTC.

The chain employs TRBV7-2 and TRBJ2-1; 11 nucleotides line up with TRBD2. The germline V gene has CDR1 SGHTA and CDR2 FQGNSA. V shed 4 bases, J shed 7 bases, and the junction held 6 bases outside the gene matches. The CDR3 has 15 amino acids. CDR3 coding DNA: TGTGCCAGCAGCTCCCTAGCGGGAGGACGTAATGAGCAGTTCTTC. Residues: CASSSLAGGRNEQFF.

The rearrangement uses TRBV4-1 and TRBJ2-7, with D possibly called TRBD1 or TRBD2 (5 bases each). The CDR3 extends over 13 amino acids. Trimming pared 0 bases from V and 6 bases from J, leaving 9 bases between. Germline V gene sequence: CDR1 MGHRA, CDR2 YSYEKL. The CDR3 DNA sequence: TGCGCCAGCAGCCAAGACAGGGCGGGCGAGCAGTACTTC. This encodes CASSQDRAGEQYF.

The chain couples TRBV6-5 to TRBJ1-2, with 7 bases lining up with TRBD1. CDR3 size: 13 residues. The V and J ends lost 6 bases and 8 bases, in that order; junction bases with no gene match: 9. CDR1 and CDR2 from the germline V gene are MNHEY and SVGAGI. The CDR3, as DNA: TGTGCCAGCAGCCCACGGACAGGAAGCGGCTACACCTTC. It specifies CASSPRTGSGYTF.

V usage is TRBV7-6 and J usage is TRBJ2-5; a possible D gene is TRBD1 (6 bases). Germline loops: CDR1 SGHVS, CDR2 FNYEAQ. V shed 4 bases and J shed 10 bases, with 16 bases lying between them. CDR3 length: 13 amino acids. The CDR3 here is CASSSGARGDQYF. The CDR3 nucleotides are TGTGCCAGCAGCTCAGGGGCCAGGGGTGACCAGTACTTC.

This chain connects TRBV30 to TRBJ1-4; 7 nucleotides agree with TRBD1. Germline-derived CDR1 and CDR2 are GTSNPN and SVGIG (reference sequence). V shed 0 bases and J 0 bases; nucleotides not matched to a gene: 16. The CDR3 covers 20 residues. The CDR3 sequence: CAWSVGGNFRDSATNEKLFF. DNA for the CDR3: TGTGCCTGGAGTGTCGGGGGAAATTTCCGGGACAGCGCAACTAATGAAAAACTGTTTTTT.

This clone was detected many times. The V and J genes are TRBV7-9 and TRBJ2-7, with TRBD1 identical over 7 bases. V was clipped by 3 bases and J by 4 bases; unmatched bases: 6. Germline V gives CDR1 SEHNR, CDR2 FQNEAQ (reference sequence). This CDR3 is 14 amino acids long. CDR3 sequence reads: CASSFQTGIYEQYF. CDR3 in DNA: TGTGCCAGCAGCTTCCAGACAGGGATTTACGAGCAGTACTTC.

This clone was detected only once. The chain links TRBV6-1 to TRBJ2-7; a possible D gene is TRBD1 (5 bases). The germline gives CDR1 MNHNS, CDR2 SASEGT. This CDR3 comprises 11 residues. DNA of the CDR3: TGTGCGGCAAGTAGGGGTTACGAGCAGTACTTC. It encodes CAASRGYEQYF.

The chain employs TRBV2 and TRBJ2-3, with TRBD1 identical over 8 bases. Germline V gives CDR1 SNHLY, CDR2 FYNNEI. CDR3 length: 13 residues. V gave up 6 bases and J gave up 4 bases; unmatched junction bases: 3. CDR3 DNA sequence: TGTGCCAGCAGGGACAGGGCCCCAGATACGCAGTATTTT. Protein: CASRDRAPDTQYF.

The chain combines TRBV10-2 with TRBJ1-2, with D perhaps TRBD1 (5 bases). Trimming pared 5 bases from V and 0 bases from J, leaving 13 bases between. The CDR3 covers 15 residues. CDR1 and CDR2 from the germline V gene are WSHSY and SAAADI. CDR3 protein: CASSPSGTTNYGYTF. The CDR3 DNA is TGCGCCAGCAGTCCATCCGGGACGACTAACTATGGCTACACCTTC.

The chain is built from TRBV10-2 and TRBJ2-7; 11 bases agree with TRBD1. Trimming at V came to 7 bases and at J to 4 bases, leaving 9 bases not matched to a gene. Germline CDR1 and CDR2: WSHSY and SAAADI. The CDR3 is 15 residues long. As DNA, the CDR3 is TGCGCCAGCAAAGCTTCCGGGACAGGGGGTTACGAGCAGTACTTC. Translation gives CASKASGTGGYEQYF.

This chain uses TRBV20-1 with TRBJ1-1; D is uncertain. The CDR3 loop spans 11 amino acids. CDR1 and CDR2 (germline): DFQATT, SNEGSKA (reference sequence). The V end lost 1 base, the J end lost 8 bases, and 8 bases lay between the germline ends. The CDR3 loop reads CSARVESEAFF. The CDR3 bases are TGCAGTGCTAGAGTCGAATCAGAAGCTTTCTTT.